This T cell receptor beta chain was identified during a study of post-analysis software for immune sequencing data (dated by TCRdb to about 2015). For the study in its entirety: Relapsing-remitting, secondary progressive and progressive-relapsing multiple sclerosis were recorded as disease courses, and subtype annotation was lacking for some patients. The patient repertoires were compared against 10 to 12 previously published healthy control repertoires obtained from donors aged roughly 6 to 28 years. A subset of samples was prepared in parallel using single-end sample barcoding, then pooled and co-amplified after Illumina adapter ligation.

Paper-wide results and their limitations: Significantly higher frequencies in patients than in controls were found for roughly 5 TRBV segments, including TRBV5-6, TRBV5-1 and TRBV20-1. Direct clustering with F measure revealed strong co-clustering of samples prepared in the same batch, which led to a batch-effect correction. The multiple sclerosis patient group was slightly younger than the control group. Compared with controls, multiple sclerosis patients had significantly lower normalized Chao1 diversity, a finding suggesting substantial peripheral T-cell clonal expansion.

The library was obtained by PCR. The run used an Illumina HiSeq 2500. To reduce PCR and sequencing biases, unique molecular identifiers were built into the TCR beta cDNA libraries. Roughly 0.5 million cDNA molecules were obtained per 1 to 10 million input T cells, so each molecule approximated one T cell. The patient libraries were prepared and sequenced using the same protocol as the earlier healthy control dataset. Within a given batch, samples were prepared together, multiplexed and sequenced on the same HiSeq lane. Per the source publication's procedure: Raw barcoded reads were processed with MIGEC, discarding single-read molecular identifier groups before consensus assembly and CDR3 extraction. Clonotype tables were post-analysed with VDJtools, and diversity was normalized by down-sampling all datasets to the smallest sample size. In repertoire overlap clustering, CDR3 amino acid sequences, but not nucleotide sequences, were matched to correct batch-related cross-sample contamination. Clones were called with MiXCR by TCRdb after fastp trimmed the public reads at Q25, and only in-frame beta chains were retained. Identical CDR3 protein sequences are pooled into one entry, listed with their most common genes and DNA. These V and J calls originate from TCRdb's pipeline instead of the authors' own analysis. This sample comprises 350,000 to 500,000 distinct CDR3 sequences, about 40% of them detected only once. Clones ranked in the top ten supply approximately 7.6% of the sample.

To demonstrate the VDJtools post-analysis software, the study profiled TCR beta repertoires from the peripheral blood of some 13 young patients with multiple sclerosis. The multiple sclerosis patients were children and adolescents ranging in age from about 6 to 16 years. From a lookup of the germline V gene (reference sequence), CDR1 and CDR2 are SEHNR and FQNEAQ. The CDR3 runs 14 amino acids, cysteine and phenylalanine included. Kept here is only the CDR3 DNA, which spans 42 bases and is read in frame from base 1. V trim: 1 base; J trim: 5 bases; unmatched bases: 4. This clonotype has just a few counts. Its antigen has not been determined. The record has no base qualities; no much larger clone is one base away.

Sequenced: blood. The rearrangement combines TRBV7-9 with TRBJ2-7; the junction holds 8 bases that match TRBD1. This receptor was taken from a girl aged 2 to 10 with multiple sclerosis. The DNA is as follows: TGTGCCAGCAGCTTAGAACAGGGGGTCGACGAGCAGTACTTC. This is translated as CASSLEQGVDEQYF.